This T cell receptor (beta chain) was captured in a study of blood T cell repertoires in COVID-19. In the study overall: The analysed material was cDNA or gDNA that came from T cells, B-cell-depleted T cells, or PBMCs.

Repertoires were generated with immunoSEQ multiplex PCR, while TCRdb's copy carries only in-frame clones and drops some. The sample has about 370,000 clones; about 90% are singletons. This CDR3 is built from 15 residues. Per germline, CDR1 SGHTA and CDR2 FQGTGA. The trim removed 5 bases at V and 4 bases at J, leaving 5 bases unmatched. The chain employs TRBV7-3 and TRBJ2-1, with TRBD2 matching over 10 bases. The specimen sequenced was peripheral blood. The sequence was collected from a woman in her twenties or thirties with COVID-19, enrolled during active disease. The chain's CDR3 is CASSLSGRKYNEQFF. The DNA for the CDR3 is TGTGCCAGCAGCCTTAGCGGGAGGAAGTACAATGAGCAGTTCTTC.